This TCR beta chain originates from a study of vaccination and CD4 T cells after COVID-19. Looking at the study overall: Four females and six males made up the convalescents, two of whom were Hispanic. Post-COVID specimens were obtained a median 101 days after diagnosis (range 35 to 161). Control cultures were supplied with a CEFX pool, an HIV-1 Nef pool, or no peptide at all. Findings and caveats of the study: Only post-vaccination samples contained a median approximately 85% of the reactive clones in convalescent patients.

The treatment was: roughly 11-day PBMC culture with coronavirus spike peptide pools or control peptides (ViraFEST assay). Once obtained from cultured CD4+ T cells, the DNA was sequenced using the Oncomine TCR Beta short-read assay. TCRdb ran MiXCR on the PCR reads and lists one entry per CDR3 protein. The data contain 9,000 to 15,000 distinct CDR3 sequences, about 56% of them singletons. As concerns this clonotype: Its antigen is undetermined.

Sequencing was done on a sample of CD4+ T cells from blood, cultured in vitro. The receptor's source is a human donor who had recovered from COVID-19.

In DNA, the CDR3 is TGTGCCAGCAGTCACCCTTACTCGGGGGAGGGGGGAGATACGCAGTATTTT. Amino acid sequence: CASSHPYSGEGGDTQYF. The chain is built from TRBV21-1 and TRBJ2-3; the D segment call TRBD2 is taken from the table without a DNA check. TRBV21-1 is a pseudogene. CDR3 length equals 17 residues.